This T cell receptor beta chain was obtained from a study of a mutant IDH1 vaccine in newly diagnosed glioma (dated by TCRdb to the early 2020s). For the study in its entirety: Patients were given eight vaccinations, in weeks 1, 3, 5, 7, 11, 15, 19 and 23, which matched visits V03 through V10. Vaccination started 4-6 weeks after radiotherapy alone, or was given together with temozolomide cycles in the groups whose treatment included chemotherapy. The approximately 30 treated patients were 62.5% male and about 40% female, with a mean age of approximately 40 years. Before enrollment, most patients had been given radiochemotherapy with temozolomide as standard therapy, while the rest had received either radiotherapy alone or temozolomide alone. Peripheral blood was drawn at six visits: V03 (baseline), V05, V07, V10, V12 and V13. For exploratory analyses, about 25 treated patients had longitudinal TCRB deep sequencing done wherever samples were available.

Study-wide findings and limitations: PBMC samples for TCRB deep sequencing were selected based on availability. Pseudoprogression appeared unrelated to alterations in the top peripheral T cell clonotypes detected by TCRB sequencing. Across multiple MHC alleles, vaccine-induced immune responses were seen in around 93% of patients. It was noted by the authors that analyses of patient blood samples could not be reproduced owing to sample limitations.

V is cut by 4 bases and J by 2 bases, and the space between the germline ends is 9 bases. Counted from cysteine to phenylalanine, this CDR3 has 14 amino acids. Of the read, only the CDR3 DNA is kept; its 42 bases are in frame from base 1. The germline V gene (reference sequence) specifies MNHNY as CDR1 and SVGAGI as CDR2. Library construction relied on the immunoSEQ multiplex PCR assay. Rearranged TCR beta chain sequences were amplified with the hsTCRB Kit following the manufacturer's protocol. An Illumina MiSeq was used to sequence the TCRB libraries. Per the source publication's procedure: The kit vendor's proprietary platform handled demultiplexing, trimming and gene mapping. Here the immuneACCESS table is served through TCRdb, limited to in-frame sequences with V and J called. Missing clones are a known gap in these copies; in checked studies unresolved V genes cover under half, and the rest lacks a known reason. Clone size and the V and J calls come from that table; the DNA yielded D and trimming. The table for this sample lists 43,000 or so clones; approximately 84% of them were counted only once. The top ten constitute over 2% of the sample.

The time point label for this specimen denotes: week 23, last vaccination. Each vaccine dose was 300 ug of a 20-mer mutant IDH1 peptide in Montanide, given subcutaneously with topical imiquimod. Donors had newly diagnosed WHO grade 3 or 4 IDH1-mutant astrocytomas with loss of nuclear ATRX. The samples were drawn from NOA16, a multicentre, single-arm, open-label phase I trial in Germany that tested a mutant IDH1 peptide vaccine in humans for the first time. The DNeasy Blood and Tissue Kit was used to extract genomic DNA from EDTA blood for TCRB sequencing. Remarks on this clone: Its cognate antigen has yet to be identified. Base qualities are not at hand, and no much larger clone is one base apart.

The sequence derives from a woman between 18 and 29 years old with glioma. Some clones in this sample may be carry-over from other donors' samples. The sequences come from PBMCs, collected from a glioma patient whose treatment included an IDH1 peptide vaccine. The V and J genes are TRBV6-6 and TRBJ1-5; no D gene can be assigned with confidence. The DNA sequence is TGTGCCAGCAGTTGGTCCGAAGGCAATCAGCCCCAGCATTTT. It encodes CASSWSEGNQPQHF.